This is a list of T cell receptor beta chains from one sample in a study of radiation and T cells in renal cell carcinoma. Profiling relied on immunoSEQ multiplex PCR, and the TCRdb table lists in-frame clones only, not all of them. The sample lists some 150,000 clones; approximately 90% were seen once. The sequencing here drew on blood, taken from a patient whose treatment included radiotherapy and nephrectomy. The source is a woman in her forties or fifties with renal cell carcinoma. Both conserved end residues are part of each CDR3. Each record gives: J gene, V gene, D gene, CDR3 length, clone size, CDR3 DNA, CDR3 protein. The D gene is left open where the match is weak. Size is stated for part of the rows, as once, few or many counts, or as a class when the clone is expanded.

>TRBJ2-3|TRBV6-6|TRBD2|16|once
TGTGCCAGCAGTTCCGCGACTAGCGTGGGGTCAGATACGCAGTATTTT
CASSSATSVGSDTQYF
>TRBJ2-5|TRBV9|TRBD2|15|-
TGTGCCAGCAGCACCCGGGGCGGGGGAGCAGAGACCCAGTACTTC
CASSTRGGGAETQYF
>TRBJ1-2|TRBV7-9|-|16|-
TGTGCCAGCAGCTTTGTCCGGGGGCAGGAGGGCTATGGCTACACCTTC
CASSFVRGQEGYGYTF
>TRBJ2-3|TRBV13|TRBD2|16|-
TGTGCCAGCAGCTTGAAGCGGGGGGCCCCCATGGATACGCAGTATTTT
CASSLKRGAPMDTQYF
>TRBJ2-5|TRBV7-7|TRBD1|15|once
TGTGCTAGCAGCAACAGGGGGGCGAGTTCGGAGACCCAGTACTTC
CASSNRGASSETQYF
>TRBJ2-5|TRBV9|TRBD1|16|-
TGTGCCAGCAGCGTAGGGACAGGGGCCGGGAGAGAGACCCAGTACTTC
CASSVGTGAGRETQYF
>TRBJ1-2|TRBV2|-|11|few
TGTGCCAGCAGCGGGGGCCCCGGCTACACCTTC
CASSGGPGYTF
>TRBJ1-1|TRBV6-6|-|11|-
TGTGCCAGCATGATGGAGCGTGAAGCTTTCTTT
CASMMEREAFF
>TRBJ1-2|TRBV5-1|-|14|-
TGCGCCAGCAGCTTTGGGCAGGGCGACTATGGCTACACCTTC
CASSFGQGDYGYTF
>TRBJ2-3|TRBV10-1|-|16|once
TGCGCCAGCAGTGAGGGGCCGTCGTCTCTCACAGATACGCAGTATTTT
CASSEGPSSLTDTQYF
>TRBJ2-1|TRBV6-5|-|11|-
TGTGCCAGCAAGGGGTTTTTTGAGCAGTTCTTC
CASKGFFEQFF
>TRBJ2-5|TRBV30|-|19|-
TGTGCCTGGAATCGCCCCCTCGTTCGGCGGAACGGGTTCCAAGAGACCCAGTACTTC
CAWNRPLVRRNGFQETQYF
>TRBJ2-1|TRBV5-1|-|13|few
TGCGCCAGCAGCTTAGACGCTAACAATGAGCAGTTCTTC
CASSLDANNEQFF
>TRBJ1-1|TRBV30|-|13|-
TGTGCCTGGAGTGTCCTAACACAGGGATCAGCTTTCTTT
CAWSVLTQGSAFF
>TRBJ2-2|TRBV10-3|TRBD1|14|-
TGTGCCATCAAATGGACAGGGGACACCGGGGAGCTGTTTTTT
CAIKWTGDTGELFF
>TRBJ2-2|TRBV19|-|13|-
TGTGCCAGTTTTGGGGATAACACCGGGGAGCTGTTTTTT
CASFGDNTGELFF
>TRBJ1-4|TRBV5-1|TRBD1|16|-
TGCGCCAGCAGCCTACAGAACCCGGGACAGGGCGAAAAACTGTTTTTT
CASSLQNPGQGEKLFF
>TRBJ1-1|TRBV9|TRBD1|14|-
TGTGCCAGCAGCACCCAGACAGGGGGAACTGAAGCTTTCTTT
CASSTQTGGTEAFF
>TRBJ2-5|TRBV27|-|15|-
TGTGCCAGCAGTTTTAGGGTCGGGTACCAAGAGACCCAGTACTTC
CASSFRVGYQETQYF
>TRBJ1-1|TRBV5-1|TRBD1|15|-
TGCGCCAGCAGCTTGGAGGGACAGGGGATCACTGAAGCTTTCTTT
CASSLEGQGITEAFF
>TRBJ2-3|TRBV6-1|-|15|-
TGTGCCAGCAGTGAAGCGGGGACCTTCACAGATACGCAGTATTTT
CASSEAGTFTDTQYF
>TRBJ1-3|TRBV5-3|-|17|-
TGTGCCAGAAGCTACTCAAGCGGGGCCTTCTCTGGAAACACCATATATTTT
CARSYSSGAFSGNTIYF
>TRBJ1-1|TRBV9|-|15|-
TGTGCCAGCAGCGTAGGGCTAGCTATGAACACTGAAGCTTTCTTT
CASSVGLAMNTEAFF
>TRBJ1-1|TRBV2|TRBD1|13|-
TGTGCCAGTGACAGGGGGTCGGGCACTGAAGCTTTCTTT
CASDRGSGTEAFF
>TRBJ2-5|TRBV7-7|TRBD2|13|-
TGTGCTAGCAGCCCCGGGGGGGTACAGACCCAGTACTTC
CASSPGGVQTQYF
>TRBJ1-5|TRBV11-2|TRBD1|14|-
TGTGCCAGCAGCTCGGGACAGACCCATCAGCCCCAGCATTTT
CASSSGQTHQPQHF
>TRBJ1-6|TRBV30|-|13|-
TGTGCCTGGATGGGGCAGTTTGGTTCACCCCTCCACTTT
CAWMGQFGSPLHF
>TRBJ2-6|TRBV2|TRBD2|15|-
TGTGCCAGGGGACTAGCGGGGGATGGGGCCAACGTCCTGACTTTC
CARGLAGDGANVLTF